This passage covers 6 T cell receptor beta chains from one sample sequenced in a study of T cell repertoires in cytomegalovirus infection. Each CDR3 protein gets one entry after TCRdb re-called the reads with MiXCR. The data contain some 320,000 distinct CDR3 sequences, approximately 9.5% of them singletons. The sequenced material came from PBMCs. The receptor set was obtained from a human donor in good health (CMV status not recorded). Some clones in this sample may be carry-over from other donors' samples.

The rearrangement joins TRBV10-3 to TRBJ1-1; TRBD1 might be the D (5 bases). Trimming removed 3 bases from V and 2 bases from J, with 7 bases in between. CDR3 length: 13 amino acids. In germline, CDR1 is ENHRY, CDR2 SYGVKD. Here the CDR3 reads CAISDRDNTEAFF. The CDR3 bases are TGTGCCATCAGTGACAGGGATAACACTGAAGCTTTCTTT.

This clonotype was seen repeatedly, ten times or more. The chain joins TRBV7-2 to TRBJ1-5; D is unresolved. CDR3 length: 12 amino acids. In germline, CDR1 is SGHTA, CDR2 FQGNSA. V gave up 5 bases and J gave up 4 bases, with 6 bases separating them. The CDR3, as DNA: TGTGCCAGCAGCCTACAAAATCAGCCCCAGCATTTT. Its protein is CASSLQNQPQHF.

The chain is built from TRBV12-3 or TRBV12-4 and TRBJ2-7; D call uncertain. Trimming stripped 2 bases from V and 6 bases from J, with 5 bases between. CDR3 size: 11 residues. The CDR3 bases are TGTGCCAGCAGTTTAAGAAGCGAGCAGTACTTC. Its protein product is CASSLRSEQYF.

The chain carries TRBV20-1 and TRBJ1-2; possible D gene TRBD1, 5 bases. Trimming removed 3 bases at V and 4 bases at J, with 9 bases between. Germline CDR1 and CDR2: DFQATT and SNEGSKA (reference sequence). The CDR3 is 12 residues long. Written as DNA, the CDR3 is TGCAGTGCTAGGAGGGGAGGCTATGGCTACACCTTC. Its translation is CSARRGGYGYTF.

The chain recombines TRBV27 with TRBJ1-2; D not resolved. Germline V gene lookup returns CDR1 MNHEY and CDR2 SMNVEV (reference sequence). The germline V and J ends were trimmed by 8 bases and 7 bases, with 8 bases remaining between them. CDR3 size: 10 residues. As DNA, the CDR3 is TGTGCCAGCCCGGGCGGTGGCTACACCTTC. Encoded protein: CASPGGGYTF.

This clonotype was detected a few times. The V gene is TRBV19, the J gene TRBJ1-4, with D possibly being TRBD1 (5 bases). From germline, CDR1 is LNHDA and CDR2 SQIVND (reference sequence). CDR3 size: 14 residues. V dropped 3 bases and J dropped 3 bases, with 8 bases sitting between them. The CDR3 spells CASSIQGSNEKLFF. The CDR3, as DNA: TGTGCCAGTAGTATTCAGGGATCTAATGAAAAACTGTTTTTT.